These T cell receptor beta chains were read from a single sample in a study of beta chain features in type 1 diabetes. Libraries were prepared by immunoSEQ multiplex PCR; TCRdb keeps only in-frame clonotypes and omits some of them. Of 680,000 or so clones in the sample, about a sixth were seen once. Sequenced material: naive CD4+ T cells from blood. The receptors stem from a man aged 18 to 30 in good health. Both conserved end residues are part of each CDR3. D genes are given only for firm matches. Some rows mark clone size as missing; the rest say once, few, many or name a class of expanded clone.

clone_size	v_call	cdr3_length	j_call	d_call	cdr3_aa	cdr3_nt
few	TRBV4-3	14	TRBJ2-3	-	CASSQATVADTQYF	TGCGCCAGCAGCCAAGCAACCGTGGCAGATACGCAGTATTTT
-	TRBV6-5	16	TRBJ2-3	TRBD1	CASTYLDRGGTDTQYF	TGTGCCAGCACTTACCTGGACAGGGGGGGCACAGATACGCAGTATTTT
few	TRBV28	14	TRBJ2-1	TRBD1	CAILTGQGANEQFF	TGTGCCATCTTAACGGGACAGGGGGCAAATGAGCAGTTCTTC
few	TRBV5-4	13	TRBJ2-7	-	CASSLVGTGEQYF	TGTGCCAGCAGCTTGGTCGGCACGGGCGAGCAGTACTTC
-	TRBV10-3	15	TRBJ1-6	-	CAISRQVDGNSPLHF	TGTGCCATCAGCCGACAAGTGGACGGAAATTCACCCCTCCACTTT
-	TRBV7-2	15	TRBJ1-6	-	CASSPQGGLNSPLHF	TGTGCCAGCAGCCCACAGGGTGGGCTAAATTCACCCCTCCACTTT
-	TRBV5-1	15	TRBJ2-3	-	CASSRSGQFPDTQYF	TGCGCCAGCAGCCGTTCCGGACAATTCCCAGATACGCAGTATTTT
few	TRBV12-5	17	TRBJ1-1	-	CASGLVLAGGITTEAFF	TGTGCTAGTGGTTTGGTACTAGCCGGGGGAATAACCACTGAAGCTTTCTTT
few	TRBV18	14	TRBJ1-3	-	CASSPTGAGNTIYF	TGTGCCAGCTCACCAACCGGCGCTGGAAACACCATATATTTT
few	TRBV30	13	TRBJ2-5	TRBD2	CAWSRQGGATQYF	TGTGCCTGGAGTCGCCAGGGAGGGGCGACCCAGTACTTC
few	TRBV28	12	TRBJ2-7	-	CASSERAHEQYF	TGTGCCAGCAGTGAGAGGGCCCACGAGCAGTACTTC
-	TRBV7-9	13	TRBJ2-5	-	CASSPSVGETQYF	TGTGCCAGCAGTCCTAGCGTGGGAGAGACCCAGTACTTC
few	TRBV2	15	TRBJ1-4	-	CASSEREGVNEKLFF	TGTGCCAGCAGTGAAAGGGAGGGGGTTAATGAAAAACTGTTTTTT
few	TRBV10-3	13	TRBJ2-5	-	CAARGGYQETQYF	TGTGCCGCCCGGGGCGGTTACCAAGAGACCCAGTACTTC
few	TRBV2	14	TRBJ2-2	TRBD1	CASSGGQSTGELFF	TGTGCCAGCAGTGGGGGACAGAGCACCGGGGAGCTGTTTTTT
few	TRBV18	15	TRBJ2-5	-	CASSPFQGYQETQYF	TGTGCCAGCTCACCATTCCAGGGGTACCAAGAGACCCAGTACTTC
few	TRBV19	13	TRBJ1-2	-	CASTAGEANGYTF	TGTGCCAGTACCGCAGGGGAGGCTAATGGTTACACCTTC
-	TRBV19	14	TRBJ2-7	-	CASKSQSSSYEQYF	TGTGCCAGTAAGTCACAGTCCAGCTCCTACGAGCAGTACTTC
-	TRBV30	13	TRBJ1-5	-	CAWSPGGDQPQHF	TGTGCCTGGAGTCCGGGGGGCGATCAGCCCCAGCATTTT
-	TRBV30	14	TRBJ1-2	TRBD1	CAWSIGTGGYGYTF	TGTGCCTGGAGTATCGGGACAGGGGGTTATGGCTACACCTTC
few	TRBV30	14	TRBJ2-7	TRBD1	CAWSGQGAHYEQYF	TGTGCCTGGAGTGGCCAGGGGGCACACTACGAGCAGTACTTC
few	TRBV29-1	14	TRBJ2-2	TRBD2	CSVPLAGPTGELFF	TGCAGCGTCCCCCTAGCGGGGCCCACCGGGGAGCTGTTTTTT
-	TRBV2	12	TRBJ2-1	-	CASSETGRVLFF	TGTGCCAGCAGTGAAACGGGCAGGGTCCTGTTCTTC
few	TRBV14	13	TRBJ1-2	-	CASSQLIDYGYTF	TGTGCCAGCAGCCAACTGATTGACTATGGCTACACCTTC
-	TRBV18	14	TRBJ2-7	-	CASSPQGSSYEQYF	TGTGCCAGCTCACCACAGGGGAGCTCCTACGAGCAGTACTTC
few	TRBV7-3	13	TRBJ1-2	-	CASSSTGSNGYTF	TGTGCCAGCAGTTCCACAGGGAGCAATGGCTACACCTTC
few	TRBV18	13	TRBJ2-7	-	CASSPQQGYEQYF	TGTGCCAGCTCACCACAACAGGGCTACGAGCAGTACTTC
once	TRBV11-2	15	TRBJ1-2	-	CASRKPGGKTGGYTF	TGTGCCAGCAGGAAGCCGGGCGGAAAAACAGGGGGCTACACCTTC
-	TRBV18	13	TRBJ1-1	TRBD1	CASSEGTGPEAFF	TGTGCCAGCTCGGAGGGGACAGGGCCCGAAGCTTTCTTT
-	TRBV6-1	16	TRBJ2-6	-	CASSDGRGSGANVLTF	TGTGCCAGCAGTGATGGGAGGGGGTCTGGGGCCAACGTCCTGACTTTC
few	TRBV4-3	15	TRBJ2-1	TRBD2	CASSQGRSGNNEQFF	TGCGCCAGCAGCCAAGGACGTAGCGGGAACAATGAGCAGTTCTTC
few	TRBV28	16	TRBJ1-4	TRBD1	CASSLAGTEANEKLFF	TGTGCCAGCAGTTTAGCCGGGACAGAGGCTAATGAAAAACTGTTTTTT
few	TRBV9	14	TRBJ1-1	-	CASSALIMNTEAFF	TGTGCCAGCAGCGCCCTAATAATGAACACTGAAGCTTTCTTT
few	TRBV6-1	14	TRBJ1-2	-	CASSETGLIYGYTF	TGTGCCAGCAGTGAAACAGGGCTGATCTATGGCTACACCTTC
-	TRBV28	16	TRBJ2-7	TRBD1	CASRPSGPGQPYEQYF	TGTGCCAGCAGACCCTCTGGACCGGGACAGCCCTACGAGCAGTACTTC
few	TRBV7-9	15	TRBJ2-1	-	CASSPSRGSYNEQFF	TGTGCCAGCAGCCCGTCTAGAGGCTCCTACAATGAGCAGTTCTTC
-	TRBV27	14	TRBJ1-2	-	CASSLLAQGHGYTF	TGTGCCAGCAGTCTACTTGCGCAGGGACACGGCTACACCTTC
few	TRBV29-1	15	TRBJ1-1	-	CSAGTGSTVGRQAFF	TGCAGCGCAGGGACTGGATCGACTGTGGGTAGGCAGGCTTTCTTT
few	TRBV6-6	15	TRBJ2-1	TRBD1	CASFSRDRGTNEQFF	TGTGCCAGCTTCTCCCGGGACAGGGGTACCAATGAGCAGTTCTTC